A single sample gave rise to the 7 T cell receptor beta chains below, sequenced in a study of CD4 and CD8 cells across lung adenocarcinoma regions. A single record per CDR3 protein comes from TCRdb applying MiXCR to the PCR reads. The sample has approximately 13,000 distinct CDR3 sequences; approximately 40% are singletons. Sample: CD4+ T cells from the center of a lung tumor. The receptors were gathered from a male donor with lung adenocarcinoma. The CD4 and CD8 labels of this study may be unreliable.

Within the sample, this clonotype is medium-sized. The chain is built from TRBV6-6 and TRBJ2-7; tentative D call: TRBD2 (5 bases). The germline CDR1 and CDR2 sequences are MNHNY and SVGAGI (reference sequence). Trimming cost V 6 bases and J 2 bases, with 14 bases left between them. This CDR3 is 14 amino acids long. The CDR3 region has the DNA TGTGCCAGCAGGGTCCAGCGGAGAGCCTACGAGCAGTACTTC. Translated: CASRVQRRAYEQYF.

As concerns this clonotype: The junction shows a germline mismatch at one end, possibly a read error. The rearrangement uses TRBV6-1 and TRBJ2-3; D is perhaps TRBD1 or TRBD2 (5 bases each). Germline assignment: CDR1 MNHNS and CDR2 SASEGT. The CDR3 sequence is 13 residues long. The CDR3 nucleotides are TGTGCCCGCCGGGATGGGACCAGAGATGCGCAGTTTTTT. Protein: CARRDGTRDAQFF.

In this sample, this clonotype turned up a few times. In nucleotides, the CDR3 is TGCGCCAGCAGCCAAGAGGCGAATATTAACTCCTACGAGCAGTACTTC. Protein sequence: CASSQEANINSYEQYF. The rearrangement uses TRBV4-1 and TRBJ2-1; D gene uncertain. The DNA end is more similar to TRBJ2-7, so the J call may be wrong. In germline, CDR1 is MGHRA, CDR2 YSYEKL. The length of the CDR3 is 16 residues.

This clonotype was recorded only once. The junction shows a germline mismatch at one end, possibly a read error. The CDR3: CAGLAGCDTDTQYF. The DNA of the CDR3 is TGTGCGGGGCTTGCTGGCTGTGACACAGATACCCAGTATTTT. The rearrangement uses TRBV10-3 and TRBJ2-3, with D tentatively TRBD1 (5 bases). CDR1 ENHRY and CDR2 SYGVKD come from the germline V gene. The CDR3 contains 14 residues.

This clonotype was detected a few times. The chain uses TRBV15 and TRBJ2-1; 10 nucleotides line up with TRBD1. The assigned J gene may be wrong: the sequence end matches TRBJ2-7 better. CDR1 is LNHNV, CDR2 YYDKDF, per germline (reference sequence). The CDR3 runs to 15 residues. CDR3 sequence reads: CATSITTGGKYEQYF. In DNA, the CDR3 is TGTGCCACCAGCATTACGACAGGGGGCAAGTACGAGCAGTACTTC.

Regarding this clonotype: It may be a read error: a sequence one base away is much more abundant. The chain employs TRBV6-1 and TRBJ2-1, with 7 positions matching TRBD1. From germline, CDR1 is MNHNS and CDR2 SASEGT. Unmatched junction bases numbered 15, after V lost 9 bases and J lost 13 bases. The CDR3 spans 13 residues. As DNA, the CDR3 is TGTGCCAGTACGGGACAGTTCCAAGAGACCCAGTTCTTC. Translated, it gives CASTGQFQETQFF.

This clonotype was seen a handful of times. The chain employs TRBV5-6 and TRBJ1-2; D remains unclear. The CDR3 is made up of 13 amino acids. CDR1 and CDR2 (germline): SGHDT, YYEEEE. CDR3 nucleotides: TGTGGGCCGGCGGCGATTCCTAACTATGGCTACACCTTC. It is translated as CGPAAIPNYGYTF.